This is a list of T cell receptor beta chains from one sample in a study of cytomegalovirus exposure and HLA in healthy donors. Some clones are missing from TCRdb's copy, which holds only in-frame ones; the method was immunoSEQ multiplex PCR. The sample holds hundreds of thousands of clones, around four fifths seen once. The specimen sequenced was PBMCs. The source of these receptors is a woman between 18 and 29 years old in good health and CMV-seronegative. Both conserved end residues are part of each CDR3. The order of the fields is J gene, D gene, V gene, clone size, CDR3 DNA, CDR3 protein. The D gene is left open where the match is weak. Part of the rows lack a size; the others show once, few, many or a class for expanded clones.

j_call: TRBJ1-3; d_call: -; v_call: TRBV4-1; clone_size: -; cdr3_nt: TGCGCCAGCAGCCGGACCGGGACCGCTATGTTGAGCTCTGGAAACACCATATATTTT; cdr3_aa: CASSRTGTAMLSSGNTIYF
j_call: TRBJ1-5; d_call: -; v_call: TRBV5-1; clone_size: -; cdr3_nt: TGCGCCAGCAGCCCCGGAGGGGAATTCTCATACACCGATAGCAATCAGCCCCAGCATTTT; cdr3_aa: CASSPGGEFSYTDSNQPQHF
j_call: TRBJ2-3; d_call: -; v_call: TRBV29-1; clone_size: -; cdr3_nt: TGCAGCGTTAGAATACCAGATACGCAGTATTTT; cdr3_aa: CSVRIPDTQYF
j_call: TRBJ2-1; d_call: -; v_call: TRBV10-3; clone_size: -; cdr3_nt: TGTGCCATCAGTGATAGGGGGACTGGTCTGAGGAATGAGCAGTTCTTC; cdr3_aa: CAISDRGTGLRNEQFF
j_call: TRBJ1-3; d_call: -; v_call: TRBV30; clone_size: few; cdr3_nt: TGTGCCTGGAGTGGGGGCGAACCTGGAAACACCATATATTTT; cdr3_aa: CAWSGGEPGNTIYF
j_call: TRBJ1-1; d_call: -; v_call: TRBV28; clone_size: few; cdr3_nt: TGTGCCAGCAGCCAACAGACTTCGAACACTGAAGCTTTCTTT; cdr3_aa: CASSQQTSNTEAFF
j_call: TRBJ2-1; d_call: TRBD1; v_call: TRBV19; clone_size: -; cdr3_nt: TGTGCCAGTAGTAATAGATGGACAGGGTCCACCTACAATGAGCAGTTCTTC; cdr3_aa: CASSNRWTGSTYNEQFF
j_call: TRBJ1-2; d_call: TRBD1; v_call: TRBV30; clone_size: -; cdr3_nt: TGTGCCTGGATCTTCTTCGGGGGGACAGGGGGCGACTATGGCTACACCTTC; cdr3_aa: CAWIFFGGTGGDYGYTF
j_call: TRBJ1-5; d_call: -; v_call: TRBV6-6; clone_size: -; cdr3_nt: TGTGCCAGCAGCTCCGGACAGCGCAATCAGCCCCAGCATTTT; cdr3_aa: CASSSGQRNQPQHF
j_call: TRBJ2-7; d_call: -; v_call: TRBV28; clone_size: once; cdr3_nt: TGTGCCAGCAGTTTTTCAGGTTCTCCCTTACGCGAGCAGTACTTC; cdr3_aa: CASSFSGSPLREQYF
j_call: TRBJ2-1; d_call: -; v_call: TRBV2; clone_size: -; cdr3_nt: TGTGCCAGCAGTGAGGGAGTGTTGCGGACTGAGCAGTTCTTC; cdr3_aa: CASSEGVLRTEQFF
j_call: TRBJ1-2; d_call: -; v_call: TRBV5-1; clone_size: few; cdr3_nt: TGCGCCAGCAGCCCGACCTTGCAGGGAGGGCCTGGCTACACCTTC; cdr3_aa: CASSPTLQGGPGYTF
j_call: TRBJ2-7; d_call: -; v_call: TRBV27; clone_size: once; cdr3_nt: TGTGCCAGCAGTTATGGGGCGTCCTACGAGCAGTACTTC; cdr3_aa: CASSYGASYEQYF
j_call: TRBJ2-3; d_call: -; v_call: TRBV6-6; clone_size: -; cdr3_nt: TGTGCCAGCCAGGGAAACACAGATACGCAGTATTTT; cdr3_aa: CASQGNTDTQYF
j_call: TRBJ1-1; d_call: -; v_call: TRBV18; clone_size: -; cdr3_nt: TGTGCCAGCTCACCTGGGGTCGGCGAAGCTTTCTTT; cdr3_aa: CASSPGVGEAFF
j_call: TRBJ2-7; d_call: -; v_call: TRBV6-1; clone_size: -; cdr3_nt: TGTGCCAGCAGTAAAGGGAACTCCCCCTACGAGCAGTACTTC; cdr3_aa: CASSKGNSPYEQYF
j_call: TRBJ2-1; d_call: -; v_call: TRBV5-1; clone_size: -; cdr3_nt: TGCGCCAGCAGCACCAACCGGGACATTAGGTTCTTC; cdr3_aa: CASSTNRDIRFF
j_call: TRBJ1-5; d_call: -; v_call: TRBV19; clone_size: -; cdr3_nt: TGTGCCAGTAATCGGCCGGCGGATCAGCCCCAGCATTTT; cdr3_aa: CASNRPADQPQHF
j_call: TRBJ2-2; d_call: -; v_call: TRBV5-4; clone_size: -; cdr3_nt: TGTGCCAGCAGCCCGGGGAGAGACACCGGGGAGCTGTTTTTT; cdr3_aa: CASSPGRDTGELFF
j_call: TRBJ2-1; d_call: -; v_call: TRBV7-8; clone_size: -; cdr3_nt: TGTGCCAGCAGCTTAGCCCTAAATGAGCAGTTCTTC; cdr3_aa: CASSLALNEQFF
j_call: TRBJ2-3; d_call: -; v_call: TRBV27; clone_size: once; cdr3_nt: TGTGCCAGCAGTTGGGGGCCAGCAAGCACAGATACGCAGTATTTT; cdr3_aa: CASSWGPASTDTQYF
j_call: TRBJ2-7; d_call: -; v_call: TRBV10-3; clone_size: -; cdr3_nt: TGTGCCATCAGTGAGTTGATTAGCGTCGACGAGCAGTACTTC; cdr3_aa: CAISELISVDEQYF
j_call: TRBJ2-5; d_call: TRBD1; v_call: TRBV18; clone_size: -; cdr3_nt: TGTGCCAGCTCGCCGGGACAGGGTGAGACCCAGTACTTC; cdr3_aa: CASSPGQGETQYF
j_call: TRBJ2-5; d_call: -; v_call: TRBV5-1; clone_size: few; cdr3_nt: TGCGCCAGCAGCAAGGACACTGGGAAGGGGACCCAGTACTTC; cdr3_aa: CASSKDTGKGTQYF
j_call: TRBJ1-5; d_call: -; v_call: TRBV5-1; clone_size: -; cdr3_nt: TGCGCCAGCAGCTTGGGTGGACGGATCAATCAGCCCCAGCATTTT; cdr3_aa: CASSLGGRINQPQHF
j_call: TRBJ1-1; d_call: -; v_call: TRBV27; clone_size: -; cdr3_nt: TGTGCCAGCAGTTTAGTTGCGGGTACTGAAGCTTTCTTT; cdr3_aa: CASSLVAGTEAFF
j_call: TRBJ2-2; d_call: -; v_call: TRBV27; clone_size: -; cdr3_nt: TGTGCCAGCACCGGGAGGTTGGGACAGAAAGTCACCGGGGAGCTGTTTTTT; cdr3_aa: CASTGRLGQKVTGELFF
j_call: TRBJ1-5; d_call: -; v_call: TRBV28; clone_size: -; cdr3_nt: TGTGCCAGCAGTGCTCAGGGGTATCAGCCCCAGCATTTT; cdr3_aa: CASSAQGYQPQHF
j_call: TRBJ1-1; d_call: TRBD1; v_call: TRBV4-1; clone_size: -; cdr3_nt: TGCGCCAGCAGCCAGGCCGGGACAGGGGGCACTGAAGCTTTCTTT; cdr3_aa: CASSQAGTGGTEAFF
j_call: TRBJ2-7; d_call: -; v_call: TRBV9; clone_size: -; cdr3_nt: TGTGCCAGCAGCAAAGGGGCGGCATCGGCCTACGAGCAGTACTTC; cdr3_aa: CASSKGAASAYEQYF
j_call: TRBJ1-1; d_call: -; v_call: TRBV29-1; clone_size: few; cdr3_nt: TGCAGCGTTGAAGAGCAGGGGTCGGGCGCTGAAGCTTTCTTT; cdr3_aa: CSVEEQGSGAEAFF
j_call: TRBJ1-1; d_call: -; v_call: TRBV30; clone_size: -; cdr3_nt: TGTGCCTGGAGTCCTGACAGTGGGAACACTGAAGCTTTCTTT; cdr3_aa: CAWSPDSGNTEAFF
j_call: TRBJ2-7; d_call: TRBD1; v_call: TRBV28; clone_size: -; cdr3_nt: TGTGCCAGCGGGGACAGGCGAACCTACGAGCAGTACTTC; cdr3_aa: CASGDRRTYEQYF
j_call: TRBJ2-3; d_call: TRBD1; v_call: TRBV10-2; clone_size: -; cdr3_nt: TGCGCCAGCAGTGAACAGGGGAGCACAGATACGCAGTATTTT; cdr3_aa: CASSEQGSTDTQYF
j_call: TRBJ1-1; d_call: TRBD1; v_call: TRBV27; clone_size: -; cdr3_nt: TGTGCCAGCAGTTTAAGGGACAGGGGGCGCGGACTTGAAGCTTTCTTT; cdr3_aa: CASSLRDRGRGLEAFF
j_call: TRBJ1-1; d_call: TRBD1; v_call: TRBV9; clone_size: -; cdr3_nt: TGTGCCAGCAGCGTTGCAGGGGGGAACACTGAAGCTTTCTTT; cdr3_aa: CASSVAGGNTEAFF
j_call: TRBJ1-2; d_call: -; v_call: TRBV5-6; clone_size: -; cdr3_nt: TGTGCCAGCAGCTTTCCAGGGGAAGCTAACTATGGCTACACCTTC; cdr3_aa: CASSFPGEANYGYTF
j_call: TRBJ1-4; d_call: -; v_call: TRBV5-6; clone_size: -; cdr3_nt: TGTGCCAGCAGTTCAGGGTCTATGAGGGAAAAACTGTTTTTT; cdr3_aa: CASSSGSMREKLFF
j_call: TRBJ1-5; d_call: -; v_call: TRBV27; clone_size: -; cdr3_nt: TGTGCCAGCAGTTTGAAGAGGGGCCCGTATAGCAATCAGCCCCAGCATTTT; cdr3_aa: CASSLKRGPYSNQPQHF
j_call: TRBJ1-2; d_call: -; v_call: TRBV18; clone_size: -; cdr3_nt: TGTGCCAGCTCACCTTCCCGGGACGGATCCTACTATGGCTACACCTTC; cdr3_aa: CASSPSRDGSYYGYTF
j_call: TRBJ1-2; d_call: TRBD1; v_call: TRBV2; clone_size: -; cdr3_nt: TGTGCCAGCAGCGACAGGGGACGAAACTATGGCTACACCTTC; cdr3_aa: CASSDRGRNYGYTF
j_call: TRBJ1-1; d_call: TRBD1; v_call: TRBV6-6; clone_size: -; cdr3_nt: TGTGCCAGCATACCCGTTCAGGGGGCGGGGAACACTGAAGCTTTCTTT; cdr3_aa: CASIPVQGAGNTEAFF
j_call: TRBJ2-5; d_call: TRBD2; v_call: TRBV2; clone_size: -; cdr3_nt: TGTGCCAGCAGTGCCGATAGCGGGAGGGCCGGTGGGACCCAGTACTTC; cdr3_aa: CASSADSGRAGGTQYF
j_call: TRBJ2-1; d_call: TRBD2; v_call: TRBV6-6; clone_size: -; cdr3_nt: TGTGCCAGCAGTTTACTAGCGGGGGGGAGGAATGAGCAGTTCTTC; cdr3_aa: CASSLLAGGRNEQFF
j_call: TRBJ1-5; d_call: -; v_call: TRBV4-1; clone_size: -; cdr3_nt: TGCGCCAGCAGCCAAGAAGGGCCAGGGAATCAGCCCCAGCATTTT; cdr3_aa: CASSQEGPGNQPQHF
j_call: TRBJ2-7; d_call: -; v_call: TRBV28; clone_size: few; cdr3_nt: TGTGCCAGCAGTGGGGGTTACAGTGGGCAGGGCTCCTACGAGCAGTACTTC; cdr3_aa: CASSGGYSGQGSYEQYF
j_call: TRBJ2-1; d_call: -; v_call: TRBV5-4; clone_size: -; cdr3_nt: TGTGCCAGCAGGTTGGGAGCGGAAACCTACAATGAGCAGTTCTTC; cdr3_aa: CASRLGAETYNEQFF
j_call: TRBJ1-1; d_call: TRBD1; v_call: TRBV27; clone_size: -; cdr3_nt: TGTGCCAGCAGTTTACACAGGGGGATCACTGAAGCTTTCTTT; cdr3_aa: CASSLHRGITEAFF